One and the same sample provided the 21 T cell receptor beta chains below, sequenced in a study of T cell responses to AZD1222 COVID-19 vaccine (dated by TCRdb to 2020 to 2022). The time point label for this specimen denotes: about 28 days (+/-7) after the second vaccine dose. The method behind the library was the immunoSEQ multiplex PCR assay. Imported from immuneACCESS, the table was reduced by TCRdb to in-frame sequences with V and J called. These copies leave out some clones; in studies compared against another copy, an unresolved V gene accounts for under half, and the cause of the remainder is not known. The sample includes about 120,000 clones, with about 92% observed a single time. Approximately 5% of the sample is held by the ten biggest clonotypes. The specimen was peripheral blood, collected 28 days after the second AZD1222 dose. Source of these receptors: an adult who received the AZD1222 COVID-19 vaccine.

The V and J genes are TRBV7-8 and TRBJ1-2; a weak D match, TRBD1 (5 bases). Deletions cut 1 base from V and 2 bases from J, with 5 bases between. There are 13 residues in the CDR3. The germline CDR1 and CDR2 sequences are SGHVS and FQNEAQ. The CDR3 DNA reads as TGTGCCAGCAGCTTAGGACAGAACTATGGCTACACCTTC. This sequence encodes CASSLGQNYGYTF.

The gene calls are TRBV21-1 and TRBJ2-7; TRBD1 is taken as the D call from the table, unchecked against the DNA. TRBV21-1 is designated a pseudogene. This CDR3 is built from 16 residues. CDR3 sequence reads: CASSKGDRGGIYEQYF. The DNA of the CDR3 is TGTGCCAGCAGCAAAGGAGACAGGGGGGGGATCTACGAGCAGTACTTC.

This clone was recorded once. Here the CDR3 reads CASSQQNGGSPLHF. The CDR3 DNA follows: TGTGCCAGCAGCCAACAAAACGGGGGATCACCCCTCCACTTT. The V call is TRBV4-2, the J call TRBJ1-6; weak D call: TRBD1 (5 bases). The germline V and J ends were trimmed by 2 bases and 10 bases, with 12 bases remaining between them. Germline CDR1 is LGHNA and CDR2 is YNFKEQ. The CDR3 is made up of 14 amino acids.

The chain has TRBV27 and TRBJ2-1, with D perhaps matching TRBD2 (5 bases). Germline-derived CDR1 and CDR2 are MNHEY and SMNVEV (reference sequence). V was clipped by 6 bases and J by 2 bases, with 14 bases between them. The CDR3 totals 15 residues. CDR3 nucleotides: TGTGCCAGCAGGCAACTAGAGACCCCCTACAATGAGCAGTTCTTC. It yields the protein CASRQLETPYNEQFF.

V gene TRBV7-2 combines with J gene TRBJ2-5; D is perhaps TRBD1 (6 bases). Deletions cut 4 bases from V and 5 bases from J, with 17 bases between. The CDR3 covers 15 residues. From germline, CDR1 is SGHTA and CDR2 FQGNSA. The CDR3 protein is CASSSSGHVGETQYF. The CDR3 nucleotides read TGTGCCAGCAGCTCGTCGGGACACGTAGGGGAGACCCAGTACTTC.

The rearrangement uses TRBV24-1 and TRBJ1-5; D possibly corresponds to TRBD1 (5 bases). V was clipped by 4 bases and J by 6 bases, with 12 bases between them. Per the germline V gene, CDR1 is KGHDR and CDR2 is SFDVKD. The CDR3 sequence is 14 residues long. The CDR3 DNA is TGTGCCACCAGTGACCAGGGCGGGGTTCAGCCCCAGCATTTT. Translating gives CATSDQGGVQPQHF.

The chain combines TRBV7-2 with TRBJ2-2, with 8 nucleotides matching TRBD2. The length of the CDR3 is 17 residues. V shed 4 bases, J shed 2 bases, and the junction held 9 bases outside the gene matches. CDR1 SGHTA and CDR2 FQGNSA come from the germline V gene. The CDR3 DNA reads as TGTGCCAGCAGCTCCCGTAGGGCGGGGGGTAACACCGGGGAGCTGTTTTTT. Amino acid sequence: CASSSRRAGGNTGELFF.

The chain uses TRBV19 and TRBJ1-6; TRBD1 is a possible D gene (5 bases). Deletions cut 5 bases from V and 8 bases from J, with 16 bases between. This CDR3 is built from 15 residues. Germline V gene sequence: CDR1 LNHDA, CDR2 SQIVND (reference sequence). The CDR3 is CASSQGNRYDSPLHF. DNA of the CDR3: TGTGCCAGTAGTCAGGGCAATCGGTATGATTCACCCCTCCACTTT.

This chain links TRBV11-2 with TRBJ1-1; D ambiguous. Trimming shortened V by 6 bases and J by 2 bases, and 16 bases separated the two germline ends. Germline assignment: CDR1 SGHAT and CDR2 FQNNGV. The CDR3 is made up of 15 amino acids. The CDR3 spells CASRPIDVRNTEAFF. As DNA, the CDR3 is TGTGCCAGCAGACCGATTGACGTGAGAAACACTGAAGCTTTCTTT. The full variable domain, in which reference TRBV11-2 and TRBJ1-1 provide the parts outside the CDR3, is EAGVAQSPRYKIIEKRQSVAFWCNPISGHATLYWYQQILGQGPKLLIQFQNNGVVDDSQLPKDRFSAERLKGVDSTLKIQPAKLEDSAVYLCASRPIDVRNTEAFFGQGTRLTVV.

This chain connects TRBV3-1 (or the pseudogene TRBV3-2) to TRBJ1-5; no definite D call. With 3 bases removed from V and 4 bases from J, the gap between germline ends came to 7 bases. CDR3 size: 13 residues. Germline loops: CDR1 LGHDT, CDR2 YNNKEL (reference sequence). In nucleotides, the CDR3 is TGTGCCAGCAGCCAGGAGTTGAATCAGCCCCAGCATTTT. Amino acids: CASSQELNQPQHF.

The rearrangement links TRBV5-8 to TRBJ1-6; tentative D call: TRBD1 (5 bases). CDR3 length: 19 residues. The V gene lost 2 bases and the J gene lost 0 bases, with 18 bases spanning the gap. Germline V gene sequence: CDR1 SGHTS, CDR2 YDEGEE. The CDR3 here is CASSLRGTRGSSYNSPLHF. The DNA for the CDR3 is TGTGCCAGCAGCTTAAGAGGGACGAGAGGGTCCTCCTATAATTCACCCCTCCACTTT. The complete variable domain, with remaining parts taken from reference TRBV5-8 and TRBJ1-6, reads EAGVTQSPTHLIKTRGQQATLRCSPISGHTSVYWYQQALGLGLQFLLWYDEGEERNRGNFPPRFSGRQFPNYSSELNVNALELEDSALYLCASSLRGTRGSSYNSPLHFGNGTRLTVT.

The chain uses TRBV6-5 and TRBJ1-1; D not resolved. Germline V gene sequence: CDR1 MNHEY, CDR2 SVGAGI. Trimming removed 0 bases at V and 2 bases at J, with 7 bases between. The length of the CDR3 is 14 residues. CDR3 region: CASSYSRSNTEAFF. The CDR3 bases are TGTGCCAGCAGTTACTCGAGAAGTAACACTGAAGCTTTCTTT.

J is TRBJ2-7 and V is TRBV6-6; 11 positions match TRBD1. V gave up 8 bases and J gave up 6 bases; unmatched junction bases: 9. The germline V gene encodes CDR1 MNHNY and CDR2 SVGAGI (reference sequence). The CDR3 runs to 14 residues. The CDR3 reads CASDRGQGEGEQYF. Here the CDR3 DNA reads TGTGCCAGCGACAGGGGACAGGGGGAAGGCGAGCAGTACTTC.

The rearrangement joins TRBV2 to TRBJ1-4; D is uncertain. The germline V gene encodes CDR1 SNHLY and CDR2 FYNNEI. Trimming left V 3 bases short and J 6 bases short, with 17 bases between. This CDR3 is 16 amino acids long. CDR3 in DNA: TGTGCCAGCAGTGATGCCCTCGGTGGAGTGGATGAAAAACTGTTTTTT. Amino acids: CASSDALGGVDEKLFF.

This clone was counted a single time. The V gene is TRBV7-2, the J gene TRBJ1-2; unclear D gene. The length of the CDR3 is 18 residues. CDR1 and CDR2 from the germline V gene are SGHTA and FQGNSA. The germline V and J ends were trimmed by 5 bases and 0 bases, with 22 bases remaining between them. Written as DNA, the CDR3 is TGTGCCAGCAGCCCTGTAGGCCAACGGGCCACAGCTAACTATGGCTACACCTTC. It encodes CASSPVGQRATANYGYTF.

The J gene is TRBJ2-1, the V gene TRBV7-9; D call uncertain. Germline V gene lookup returns CDR1 SEHNR and CDR2 FQNEAQ (reference sequence). The CDR3 is 18 residues long. V was pared by 3 bases and J by 6 bases, with 24 bases between. In DNA form, the CDR3 reads TGTGCCAGCAGCTTCCCTAGTCTCTCGGGTTCGCCCGGCAATGAGCAGTTCTTC. It yields the protein CASSFPSLSGSPGNEQFF.

This clone has a handful of counts. J is TRBJ1-1 and V is TRBV19; 7 nucleotides line up with TRBD1. The CDR3 runs 11 residues. The germline gives CDR1 LNHDA, CDR2 SQIVND (reference sequence). Germline trimming cut 6 bases from V and 8 bases from J; bases unmatched to any gene: 3. The CDR3: CASSRDSEAFF. The CDR3 coding sequence is TGTGCCAGTAGCCGGGACAGCGAAGCTTTCTTT.

This chain joins TRBV5-5 and TRBJ1-5; 8 bases match TRBD1. The CDR3 totals 19 residues. Trimming took 0 bases from V and 4 from J; bases not matched to a gene: 15. Germline CDR1 is SGHKS and CDR2 is YYEKEE (reference sequence). CDR3 bases: TGTGCCAGCAGCTTGGGGGACAGGACCCTGCTGAAGAGTAATCAGCCCCAGCATTTT. This codes for CASSLGDRTLLKSNQPQHF.

The V and J genes are TRBV23-1 and TRBJ1-6, with 8 positions matching TRBD1. TRBV23-1 is recorded as an ORF, its role being uncertain. The CDR3 spans 17 residues. The J segment lost 0 bases and the V segment lost 2 bases, leaving 3 bases of the junction unmatched. The CDR3 bases are TGCGCCAGCAGTCAACCTCAGGGGGCCTCCTATAATTCACCCCTCCACTTT. It specifies CASSQPQGASYNSPLHF.

The chain links TRBV20-1 to TRBJ2-3; no firm D call. The germline gives CDR1 DFQATT, CDR2 SNEGSKA (reference sequence). The CDR3 consists of 11 residues. The ends were cut back, 3 bases at V and 8 bases at J, with 9 bases in the middle. In DNA form, the CDR3 reads TGCAGTGCTAGGGAAGACGTTACGCAGTATTTT. The encoded protein is CSAREDVTQYF.

The chain joins TRBV5-1 to TRBJ1-2, with D unclear. V was trimmed by 5 bases and J by 3 bases, leaving 11 bases between them. Looked up from germline, CDR1 is SGHRS and CDR2 is YFSETQ. This CDR3 contains 13 residues. CDR3 loop: CASSTNDDYGYTF. In nucleotides, the CDR3 is TGCGCCAGCAGTACTAATGACGACTATGGCTACACCTTC.